This T cell receptor beta chain appears in the sequencing data of a study of blood T cell repertoires in COVID-19. The CDR3 totals 16 residues. Germline V CDR1 and CDR2: MGHDK, SYGVNS. Trimming shortened V by 1 base and J by 5 bases, and 14 bases separated the two germline ends. Measured with immunoSEQ multiplex PCR; TCRdb has only the in-frame clones, and not every one. Here the sample spans approximately 280,000 clones, about nine tenths being singletons. The source is a woman in her late teens or twenties who had recovered from COVID-19. The specimen sequenced was PBMCs or T cells enriched from blood (not recorded which). This chain uses TRBV25-1 with TRBJ1-4; D gene ambiguous. CDR3 DNA: TGTGCCAGCAGTGAATTCCCCACGGTAGAAAATGAAAAACTGTTTTTT. Amino acid sequence: CASSEFPTVENEKLFF.